This passage covers 16 T cell receptor beta chains from one sample sequenced in a study of monozygotic twins with inflammatory bowel disease (dated by TCRdb to the late 2010s). Libraries were constructed by 5' RACE. Sequenced using an Illumina HiSeq 2500. Following reprocessing of the reads by TCRdb, the data hold one row per CDR3 protein sequence and no DNA is available. The table for this sample lists over 90,000 distinct CDR3 sequences. Together, the top ten hold about 2% of the sample. What was sequenced was blood. These receptors all come from a human donor with ulcerative colitis or Crohn's disease, or a healthy co-twin of an affected twin (not recorded which).

The chain combines TRBV2 with TRBJ2-1. The CDR3 is 12 residues long. Germline V gene sequence: CDR1 SNHLY, CDR2 FYNNEI. CDR3 in amino acids: CASSEMYVNPIF.

This chain uses TRBV7-2 with TRBJ2-3. This CDR3 comprises 12 residues. Germline loops: CDR1 SGHTA, CDR2 FQGNSA. CDR3 residues: CASSFLADTQYF.

CDR3 region: CAWRGRATGELFF. V is TRBV30 and J is TRBJ2-2; TCRdb selects TRBD1, and the lack of DNA leaves this call unchecked. The germline V gene has CDR1 GTSNPN and CDR2 SVGIG (reference sequence). The CDR3 runs to 13 residues.

The CDR3 here is CSARAKDEQFF. V usage is TRBV20-1 and J usage is TRBJ2-1. In germline, CDR1 is DFQATT, CDR2 SNEGSKA (reference sequence). The CDR3 is 11 amino acids.

The gene calls are TRBV7-2 and TRBJ2-3; the TCRdb D gene call, TRBD1, has no DNA to confirm it. CDR1 SGHTA and CDR2 FQGNSA come from the germline V gene. The CDR3 runs to 16 residues. Here the CDR3 reads CASSPLGRFSTDTQYF.

This chain links TRBV12-3 or TRBV12-4 with TRBJ1-6. This CDR3 has 15 residues. CDR3 sequence: CASSLDSSYNSPLHF.

The chain uses TRBV12-3 or TRBV12-4 and TRBJ2-3; there is no DNA to check the TCRdb D call of TRBD1. The CDR3 has 15 amino acids. This chain's CDR3 is CASSLQGGPTDTQYF.

The chain carries TRBV6-2 or TRBV6-3 and TRBJ2-2; TCRdb gives TRBD1 as the D gene, but with no DNA this cannot be confirmed. CDR3 length: 16 residues. CDR1 and CDR2 (germline): MNHEY, SVGEGT. The CDR3 region is CASSYPPPESTGELFF.

V usage is TRBV6-6 and J usage is TRBJ2-7; without DNA, the TCRdb call of TRBD1 cannot be checked. Germline-derived CDR1 and CDR2 are MNHNY and SVGAGI (reference sequence). The CDR3 has 14 residues. CDR3 amino acids: CASRQTGLSYEQYF.

This CDR3 reads CASSLWSGESYEQYF. The chain couples TRBV5-1 to TRBJ2-7; TCRdb names TRBD1, which stays unverified in the absence of DNA. This CDR3 region has 15 residues. Germline CDR1 SGHRS, CDR2 YFSETQ.

This sequence joins TRBV5-1 and TRBJ2-6; as DNA is missing, the TRBD1 call by TCRdb cannot be tested. Germline-derived CDR1 and CDR2 are SGHRS and YFSETQ. The CDR3 spans 16 residues. The CDR3 loop reads CASSYQGRTGANVLTF.

This CDR3 reads CASSPRTGVAPTYEQYF. The chain uses TRBV7-2 and TRBJ2-7; TCRdb selects TRBD1, and the lack of DNA leaves this call unchecked. Germline-derived CDR1 and CDR2 are SGHTA and FQGNSA. The CDR3 is 17 amino acids.

This chain uses TRBV20-1 with TRBJ2-1; TCRdb lists TRBD1, though no DNA is available to test this call. The CDR3 totals 14 residues. Germline CDR1 and CDR2: DFQATT and SNEGSKA (reference sequence). This CDR3 reads CSFTQGAEGNEQFF.

J is TRBJ1-5 and V is TRBV28. The CDR3 runs 13 residues. Per germline, CDR1 MDHEN and CDR2 SYDVKM. CDR3 loop: CASSFLGNQPQHF.

The CDR3: CATNRDRGYEQYF. The chain joins TRBV12-3 or TRBV12-4 to TRBJ2-7; TCRdb's D call, TRBD1, is unchecked because there is no DNA. The CDR3 contains 13 residues.

The chain has TRBV5-4 and TRBJ2-2; as DNA is missing, the TRBD1 call by TCRdb cannot be tested. Germline V gene lookup returns CDR1 SGHNT and CDR2 YYREEE (reference sequence). This CDR3 has 16 amino acids. The CDR3 spells CASSHGGRAGTGELFF.